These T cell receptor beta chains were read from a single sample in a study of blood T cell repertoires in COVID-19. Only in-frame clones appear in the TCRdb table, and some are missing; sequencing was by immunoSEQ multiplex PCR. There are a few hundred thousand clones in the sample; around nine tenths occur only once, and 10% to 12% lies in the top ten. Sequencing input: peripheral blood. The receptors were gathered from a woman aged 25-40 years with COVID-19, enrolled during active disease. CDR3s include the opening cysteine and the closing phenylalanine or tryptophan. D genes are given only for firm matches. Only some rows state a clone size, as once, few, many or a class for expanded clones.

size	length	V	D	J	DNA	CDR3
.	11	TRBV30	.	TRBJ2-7	TGTGCCTGGAGTAGGAGCTACGAGCAGTACTTC	CAWSRSYEQYF
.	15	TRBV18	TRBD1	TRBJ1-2	TGTGCCAGCTCGCGCATGGACAGGGAAAGATATGGCTACACCTTC	CASSRMDRERYGYTF
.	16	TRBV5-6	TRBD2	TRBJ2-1	TGTGCCAGCCCTTTAGGGGCGGGAGGTTCCTACAATGAGCAGTTCTTC	CASPLGAGGSYNEQFF
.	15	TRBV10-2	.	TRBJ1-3	TGCGCCAGTCATTTCACAGGCGATGGGGCAAACACCATATATTTT	CASHFTGDGANTIYF
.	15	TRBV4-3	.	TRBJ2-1	TGCGCCAGCAGCCAAGACGGGGGAGCCTACAATGAGCAGTTCTTC	CASSQDGGAYNEQFF
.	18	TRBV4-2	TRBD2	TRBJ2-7	TGTGCCAGCAGCCAAGAGGTCGATAGCGGGAGGGCCGGCCACGAGCAGTACTTC	CASSQEVDSGRAGHEQYF
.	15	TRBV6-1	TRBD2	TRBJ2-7	TGTGCCAGCAGTGAAATAGCGGGCGCGACCTACGAGCAGTACTTC	CASSEIAGATYEQYF
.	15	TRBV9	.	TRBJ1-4	TGTGCCAGCAGCGTCTCAACAGGGTTAGGAGAAAAACTGTTTTTT	CASSVSTGLGEKLFF
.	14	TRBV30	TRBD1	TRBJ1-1	TGTGCCTGGAGTGTTGGCAGGGGGCATGCTGAAGCTTTCTTT	CAWSVGRGHAEAFF
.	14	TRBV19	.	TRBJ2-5	TGTGCCAGTAGTATAGAGGCAGGCAGGGGAACCCAGTACTTC	CASSIEAGRGTQYF
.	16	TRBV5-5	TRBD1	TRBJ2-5	TGTGCCAGCAGCCCCCACCCGGACAGGGGAGAGCAGACCCAGTACTTC	CASSPHPDRGEQTQYF
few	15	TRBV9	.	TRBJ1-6	TGTGCCAGCAGCGTAGGTAGTGGAGGGAATTCACCCCTCCACTTT	CASSVGSGGNSPLHF
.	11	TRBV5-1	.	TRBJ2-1	TGCGCCAGCAGCCAGCAGGGGCGGCAGTTCTTC	CASSQQGRQFF
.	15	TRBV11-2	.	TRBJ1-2	TGTGCCAGCAGCTCAGGAAGGCGTGCTAACTATGGCTACACCTTC	CASSSGRRANYGYTF
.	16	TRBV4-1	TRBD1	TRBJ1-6	TGCGCCAGCAGCCAAGGGGACAGGGCTTCAAATTCACCCCTCCACTTT	CASSQGDRASNSPLHF
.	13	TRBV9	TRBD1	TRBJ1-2	TGTGCCAGCAGCACCCGGACAGGGAGCGGCTACACCTTC	CASSTRTGSGYTF
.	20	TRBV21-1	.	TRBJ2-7	TGTGCCAGCAGCAAAGTTAGGGCAATGACTAGCGGGAGGGGGAGCACAGCGCAGTACTTC	CASSKVRAMTSGRGSTAQYF
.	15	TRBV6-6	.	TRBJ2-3	TGTGCCAGCAAATTGAGTCGGGGGAACGCAGATACGCAGTATTTT	CASKLSRGNADTQYF
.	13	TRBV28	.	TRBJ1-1	TGTGCCAGCCCGACAGGATTGAACACTGAAGCTTTCTTT	CASPTGLNTEAFF
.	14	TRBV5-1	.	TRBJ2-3	TGCGCCAGCAGCTTGGCTCTAGCTCGGGATACGCAGTATTTT	CASSLALARDTQYF
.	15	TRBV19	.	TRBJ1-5	TGTGCCAGTAGTAAAGGACAGAATAGCAATCAGCCCCAGCATTTT	CASSKGQNSNQPQHF
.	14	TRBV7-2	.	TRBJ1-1	TGTGCCAGCAGCCCTCAACCGGGGAGTCTTGAAGCTTTCTTT	CASSPQPGSLEAFF
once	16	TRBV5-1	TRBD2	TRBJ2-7	TGCGCCAGCAGCTTGTACCCGACTAGCGGGATGGACGAGCAGTACTTC	CASSLYPTSGMDEQYF
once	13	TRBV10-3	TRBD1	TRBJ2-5	TGTGCCATCAGGACAGGGGTGGGAGAGACCCAGTACTTC	CAIRTGVGETQYF
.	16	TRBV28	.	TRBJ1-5	TGTGCCAGCAGCCAATGGGCGGGGACCGGGGATCAGCCCCAGCATTTT	CASSQWAGTGDQPQHF
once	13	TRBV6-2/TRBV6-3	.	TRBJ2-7	TGTGCCAGCAGTTTCCAGCGTACCTACGAGCAGTACTTC	CASSFQRTYEQYF
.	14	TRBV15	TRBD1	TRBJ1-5	TGTGCCACCAGCAGGGACAGGGGTAATCAGCCCCAGCATTTT	CATSRDRGNQPQHF
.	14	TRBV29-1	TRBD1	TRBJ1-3	TGCAGCGCTGTAACAGGGGGCAGAGGAAACACCATATATTTT	CSAVTGGRGNTIYF
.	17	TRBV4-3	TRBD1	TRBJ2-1	TGCGCCAGCAGCCAAGGCCGGAGACAGGGAAGTGGCAATGAGCAGTTCTTC	CASSQGRRQGSGNEQFF
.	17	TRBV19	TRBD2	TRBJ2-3	TGTGCCAGTAACCCCCGAAGACTAGCGGGAAGCACAGATACGCAGTATTTT	CASNPRRLAGSTDTQYF
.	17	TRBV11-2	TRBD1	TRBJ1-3	TGTGCCAGCAGCCCGAACCGGGACAGGGGGCTTGGAAACACCATATATTTT	CASSPNRDRGLGNTIYF
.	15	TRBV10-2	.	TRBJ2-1	TGCGCCAGCAGTGAGATGGGGCTTACCTACAATGAGCAGTTCTTC	CASSEMGLTYNEQFF
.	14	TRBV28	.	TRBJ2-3	TGTGCCAGCAGTTTGGGGCAGAACACAGATACGCAGTATTTT	CASSLGQNTDTQYF
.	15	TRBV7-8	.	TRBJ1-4	TGTGCCAGCAGCCCCCAGACCCAGGGGAATGAAAAACTGTTTTTT	CASSPQTQGNEKLFF
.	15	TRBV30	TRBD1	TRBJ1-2	TGTGCCTGGGCTGCCGGGACAGGGGTTTTCTGGGGCTACACCTTC	CAWAAGTGVFWGYTF
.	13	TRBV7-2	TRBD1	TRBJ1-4	TGTGCCAGCAGGGACAGGGGTCGAGAAAAACTGTTTTTT	CASRDRGREKLFF
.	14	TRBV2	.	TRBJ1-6	TGTGCCAGCAGTGTTCGCGGGGCTTGGTCACCCCTCCACTTT	CASSVRGAWSPLHF
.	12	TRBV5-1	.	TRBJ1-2	TGCGCCAGCAGCAGAGACACCTATGGCTACACCTTC	CASSRDTYGYTF
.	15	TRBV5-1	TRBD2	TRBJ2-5	TGCGCCAGCAGCCCTGGACTAGCGGCGCAAGAGACCCAGTACTTC	CASSPGLAAQETQYF